The clone carrying this T cell receptor (beta chain) was seen only a few times. The sample originates from a study of blood T cell repertoires in COVID-19. Only in-frame clones appear in the TCRdb table, and some are missing; sequencing was by immunoSEQ multiplex PCR. This table holds about 130,000 clones, approximately 86% found once. Sequenced: PBMCs or T cells enriched from blood (not recorded which). The sequence was obtained from a woman in her fifties or sixties who had recovered from COVID-19.

CDR3 coding DNA: TGTGCCAGCAGTCGGGGGGTCTACGAGCAGTACTTC. This sequence encodes CASSRGVYEQYF. The rearrangement uses TRBV14 and TRBJ2-7; the match to TRBD2 covers 7 bases. The CDR3 contains 12 residues. The V gene's germline CDR1 is SGHDN and CDR2 FVKESK. V was clipped by 6 bases and J by 3 bases; unmatched bases: 2.